A selection of T cell receptor beta chains follows, all from one sample in a study of T cells after posttransplantation cyclophosphamide. Profiled with immunoSEQ multiplex PCR; TCRdb holds only in-frame clones, not every one. The table has around 600 clones, around 80% seen once. Sequencing input: memory CD8+ T cells sorted from blood. These receptors came from a man aged 35 to 55 in good health, CMV-negative, and a related stem cell transplant donor. Both conserved end residues are part of each CDR3. The order of the fields is D gene, V gene, J gene, clone size, CDR3 protein, CDR3 DNA. A D gene is named only where the DNA matches it firmly. Clone size is not always given. Where it is, it says once, few, many or a class for expanded clones.

TRBD1	TRBV14	TRBJ1-1	-	CASSQEYRGAGHTEAFF	TGTGCCAGCAGCCAAGAGTACAGGGGGGCCGGGCACACTGAAGCTTTCTTT
-	TRBV11-2	TRBJ2-1	-	CASSLVAGSGSEQFF	TGTGCCAGCAGCTTAGTGGCGGGATCTGGATCTGAGCAGTTCTTC
TRBD2	TRBV4-1	TRBJ2-1	-	CASSQEASGSYNEQFF	TGCGCCAGCAGCCAAGAAGCTAGCGGCTCCTACAATGAGCAGTTCTTC
TRBD1	TRBV25-1	TRBJ1-1	-	CASSESDREAGEAFF	TGTGCCAGCAGTGAATCAGACAGGGAGGCAGGAGAAGCTTTCTTT
TRBD2	TRBV11-2	TRBJ2-3	-	CASSQSPGTIRGDTQYF	TGTGCCAGCAGCCAATCTCCAGGGACTATCCGCGGAGATACGCAGTATTTT
-	TRBV20-1	TRBJ2-7	-	CSARDDREQYF	TGCAGTGCTAGAGATGACAGGGAGCAGTACTTC
-	TRBV7-8	TRBJ2-2	few	CASSLEARGTGELFF	TGTGCCAGCAGCTTAGAAGCCAGAGGGACCGGGGAGCTGTTTTTT
TRBD1	TRBV7-9	TRBJ2-1	-	CASSLGGQFANEQFF	TGTGCCAGCAGCTTAGGGGGACAGTTTGCCAATGAGCAGTTCTTC
TRBD2	TRBV6-4	TRBJ2-1	-	CASSDGTSGSGQFF	TGTGCCAGCAGTGACGGGACTAGCGGGAGTGGGCAGTTCTTC
-	TRBV5-6	TRBJ2-7	few	CASSSETSSYEQYF	TGTGCCAGCAGCTCCGAGACTAGCTCCTACGAGCAGTACTTC
-	TRBV28	TRBJ2-6	-	CASFGLEVSGANVLTF	TGTGCCAGCTTCGGACTGGAGGTCTCTGGGGCCAACGTCCTGACTTTC
-	TRBV4-1	TRBJ2-2	-	CASSERNPDLNGELFF	TGCGCCAGCAGCGAGAGGAATCCCGATTTGAATGGGGAGCTGTTTTTT
TRBD1	TRBV13	TRBJ2-7	-	CASSWGTDYEQYF	TGTGCCAGCAGTTGGGGGACAGACTACGAGCAGTACTTC
TRBD2	TRBV29-1	TRBJ2-1	once	CSVEDRTSASSSYNEQFF	TGCAGCGTTGAAGACCGGACTAGCGCCAGTAGCTCCTACAATGAGCAGTTCTTC
-	TRBV28	TRBJ1-1	few	CASARATEAFF	TGTGCCAGCGCCAGGGCCACTGAAGCTTTCTTT
-	TRBV27	TRBJ1-5	few	CASSPRLTGNQPQHF	TGTGCCAGCAGTCCACGATTAACAGGCAATCAGCCCCAGCATTTT
TRBD2	TRBV5-1	TRBJ2-3	-	CASSSGLAGGLTDTQYF	TGCGCCAGCAGCTCCGGACTAGCGGGAGGACTCACAGATACGCAGTATTTT
TRBD2	TRBV7-3	TRBJ2-3	once	CASSSFPGGDTQYF	TGTGCCAGCAGCTCCTTCCCCGGGGGGGATACGCAGTATTTT
-	TRBV4-1	TRBJ2-2	-	CASSQQGRYTGELFF	TGCGCCAGCAGCCAACAGGGGCGATACACCGGGGAGCTGTTTTTT
TRBD2	TRBV4-1	TRBJ2-7	-	CASRRLAGEAHEQYF	TGCGCCAGCAGGCGACTAGCGGGGGAAGCCCACGAGCAGTACTTC
-	TRBV7-8	TRBJ2-7	few	CASSLGATYEQYF	TGTGCCAGCAGCTTAGGGGCCACCTACGAGCAGTACTTC
-	TRBV19	TRBJ1-5	-	CASGYNGGGQPQHF	TGTGCCAGTGGCTATAATGGGGGCGGTCAGCCCCAGCATTTT
-	TRBV18	TRBJ2-5	-	CASSPPVEASQETQYF	TGTGCCAGCTCACCACCGGTGGAGGCCTCTCAAGAGACCCAGTACTTC